The T cell receptor beta chain under discussion was sequenced for a study of T cell responses to AZD1222 COVID-19 vaccine. Findings and limits, study-wide: Distributed over spike, vaccine-associated CD4 TCRs predominated at 160-218 and 743-854. A reported finding is that nearly half of spike-specific TCRs target unmutated variant regions. Two AZD1222 doses significantly raised spike-specific TCR breadth and depth over controls.

Second-dose schedules of about 4 or about 12 weeks were combined. Produced via immunoSEQ multiplex PCR; TCRdb's table is partial and in-frame only. The sample includes 100,000 or so clones, about 90% of them seen just once. A word on this clone: Antigen: not known.

Germline-derived CDR1 and CDR2 are SQVTM and ANQGSEA. The CDR3 consists of 13 residues. Trimming at V came to 5 bases and at J to 3 bases, leaving 4 bases not matched to a gene. Sequenced here: peripheral blood, sampled 28 days after the second AZD1222 dose. The genes are TRBV29-1 and TRBJ2-7; 10 bases match TRBD1. The origin of this receptor is an adult who received the AZD1222 COVID-19 vaccine. The CDR3 sequence is CSVLGTGDYEQYF. CDR3 DNA: TGCAGCGTTTTGGGGACAGGGGACTACGAGCAGTACTTC.